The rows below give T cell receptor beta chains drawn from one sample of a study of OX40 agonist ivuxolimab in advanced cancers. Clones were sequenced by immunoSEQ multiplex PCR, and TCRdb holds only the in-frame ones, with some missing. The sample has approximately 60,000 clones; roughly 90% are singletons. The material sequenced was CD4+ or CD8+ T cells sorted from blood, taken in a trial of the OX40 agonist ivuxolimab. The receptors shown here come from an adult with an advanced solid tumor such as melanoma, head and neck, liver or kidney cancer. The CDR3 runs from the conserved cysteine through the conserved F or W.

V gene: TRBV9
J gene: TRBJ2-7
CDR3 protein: CASSVENEQYF

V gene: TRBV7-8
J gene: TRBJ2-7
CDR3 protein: CASSLEGTGLYEQYF

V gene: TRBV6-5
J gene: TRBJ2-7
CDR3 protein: CASSEDGRIHEQYF

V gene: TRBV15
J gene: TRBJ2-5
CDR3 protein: CATSTPQRAGGPETQYF

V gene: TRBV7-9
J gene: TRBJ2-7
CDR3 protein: CASSLRAGPYEQYF

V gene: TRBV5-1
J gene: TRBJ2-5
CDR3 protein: CASSLAGDREETQYF

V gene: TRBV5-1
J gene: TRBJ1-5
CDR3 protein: CASSLEPGVNQPQHF

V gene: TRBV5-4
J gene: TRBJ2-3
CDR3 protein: CASSLVSGGLITDTQYF

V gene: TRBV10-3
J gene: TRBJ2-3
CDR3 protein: CAISESQLAGGRTSTDTQYF

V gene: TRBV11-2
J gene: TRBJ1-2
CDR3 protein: CASSLVRGDGYTF

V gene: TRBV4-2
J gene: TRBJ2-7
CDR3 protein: CASSQEGTGASYEQYF

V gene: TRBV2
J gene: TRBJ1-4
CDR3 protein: CAGSDLFKGEKLFF

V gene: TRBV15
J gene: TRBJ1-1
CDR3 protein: CATSTPGRLGDTEAFF

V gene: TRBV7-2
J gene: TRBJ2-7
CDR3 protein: CASSPGGTHYEQYF

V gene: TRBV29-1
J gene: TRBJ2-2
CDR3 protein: CSFGSNTGELFF

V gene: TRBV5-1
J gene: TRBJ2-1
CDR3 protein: CASSLFSELGEQFF

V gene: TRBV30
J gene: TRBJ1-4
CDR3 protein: CAWERGNEKLFF

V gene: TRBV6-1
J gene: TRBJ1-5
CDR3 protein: CASSRTGEVNQPQHF

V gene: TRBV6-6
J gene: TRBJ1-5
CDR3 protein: CASSYSSNQPQHF

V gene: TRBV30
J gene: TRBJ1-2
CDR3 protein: CAWSRGAQGYTF

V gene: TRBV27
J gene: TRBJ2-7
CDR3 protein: CASTSPSSYEQYF

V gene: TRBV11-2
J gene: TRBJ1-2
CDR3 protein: CASSPDREGYTF

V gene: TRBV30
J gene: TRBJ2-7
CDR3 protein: CAWSVGQGPYEQYF

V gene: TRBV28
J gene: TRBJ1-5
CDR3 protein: CASRESNQPQHF

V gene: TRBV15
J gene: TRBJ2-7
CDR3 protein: CATSRDGAGGLSNEQYF

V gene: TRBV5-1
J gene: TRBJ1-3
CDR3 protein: CASSSGRLSSGNTIYF

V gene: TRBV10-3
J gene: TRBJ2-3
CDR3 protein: CAILPTSGGNTDTQYF

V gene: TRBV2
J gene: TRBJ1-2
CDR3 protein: CASSRDPSSYGYTF

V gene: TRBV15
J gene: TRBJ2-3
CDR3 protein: CATSRGQGGDTQYF

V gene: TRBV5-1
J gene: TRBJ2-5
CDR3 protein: CASSLSVGGRETQYF

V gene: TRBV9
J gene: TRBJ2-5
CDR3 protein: CASSVASFGGQETQYF

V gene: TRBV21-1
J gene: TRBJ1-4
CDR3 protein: CASSKAGRFNEKLFF

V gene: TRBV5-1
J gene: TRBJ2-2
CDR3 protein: CASSPSLWTSGGNTGELFF

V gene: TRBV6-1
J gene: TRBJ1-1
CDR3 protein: CASSPGRGTEAFF

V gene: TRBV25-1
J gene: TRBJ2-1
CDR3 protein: CASSGHNEQFF

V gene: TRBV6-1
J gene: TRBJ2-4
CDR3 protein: CASSLRGENIQYF

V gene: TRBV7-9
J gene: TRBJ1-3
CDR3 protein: CASSLEGSGNTIYF

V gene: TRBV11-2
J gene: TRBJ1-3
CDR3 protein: CASSIDREPGNTIYF

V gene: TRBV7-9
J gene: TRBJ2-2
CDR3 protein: CASSLQGPNTGELFF

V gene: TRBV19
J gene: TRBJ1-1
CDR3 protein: CASSPRQGRNTEAFF

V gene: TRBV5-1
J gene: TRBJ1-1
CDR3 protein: CASSYGQGRGTEAFF

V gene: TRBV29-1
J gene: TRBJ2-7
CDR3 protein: CSVTNPGTVNEQYF

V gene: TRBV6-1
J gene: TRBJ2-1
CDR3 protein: CASSLAGGWNEQFF

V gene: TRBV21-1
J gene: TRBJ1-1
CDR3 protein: CASSCQEWVFIGEAFF

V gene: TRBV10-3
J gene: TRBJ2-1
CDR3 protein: CATSLEGGQFF

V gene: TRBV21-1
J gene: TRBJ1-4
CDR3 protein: CASSSGGEKLFF

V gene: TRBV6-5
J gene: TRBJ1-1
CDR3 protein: CAAGTVNTEAFF

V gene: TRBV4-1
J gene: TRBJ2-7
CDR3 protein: CASSQGQWTSTTYEQYF

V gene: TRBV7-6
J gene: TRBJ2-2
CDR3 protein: CASSPGVGGGANTGELFF

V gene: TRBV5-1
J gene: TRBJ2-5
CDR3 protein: CASSFGLAGDQETQYF

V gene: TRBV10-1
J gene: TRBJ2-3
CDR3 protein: CASSAAGQRERADTQYF

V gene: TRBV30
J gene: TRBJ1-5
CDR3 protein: CAWSRQDNQPQHF

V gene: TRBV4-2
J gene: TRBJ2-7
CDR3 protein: CASSQEEAGARYEQYF

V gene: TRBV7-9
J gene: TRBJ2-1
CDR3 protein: CASSSDTGHNEQFF

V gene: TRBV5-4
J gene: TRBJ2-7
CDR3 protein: CASSLAGAEQEQYF